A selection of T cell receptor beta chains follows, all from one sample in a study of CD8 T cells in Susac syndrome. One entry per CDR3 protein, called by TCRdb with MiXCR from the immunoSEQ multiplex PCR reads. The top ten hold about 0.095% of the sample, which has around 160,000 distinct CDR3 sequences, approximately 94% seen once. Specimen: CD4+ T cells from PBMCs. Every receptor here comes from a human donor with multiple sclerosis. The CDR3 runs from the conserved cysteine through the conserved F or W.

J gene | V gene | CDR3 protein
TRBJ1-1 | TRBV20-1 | CSASTGGTEAFF
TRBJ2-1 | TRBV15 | CATSRAMGHEQFF
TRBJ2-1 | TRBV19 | CASRGGHNEQFF
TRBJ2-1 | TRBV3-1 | CASSQDPGGAGGPYNEQFF
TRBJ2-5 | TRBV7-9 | CASSPSQETQYF
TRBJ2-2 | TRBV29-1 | CSVEGQGLAGELFF
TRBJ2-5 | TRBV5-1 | CASSLTDWKETQYF
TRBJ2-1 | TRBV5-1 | CASSFSLAGAGEQFF
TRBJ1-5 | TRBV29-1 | CSVVSGGNQPQHF
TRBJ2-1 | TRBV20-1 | CSARVPGLNNEQFF
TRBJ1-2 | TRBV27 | CASRQTGSYGYTF
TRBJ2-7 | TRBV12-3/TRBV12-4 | CASSWQRYEQYF
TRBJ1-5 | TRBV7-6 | CASSRREAGQPQHF
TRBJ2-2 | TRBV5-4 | CASSLAGAHKFANTGELFF
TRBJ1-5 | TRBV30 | CAWSVGDRQNQPQHF
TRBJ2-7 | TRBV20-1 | CSARRGSGQYF
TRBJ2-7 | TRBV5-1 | CATSRDMENYEQYF
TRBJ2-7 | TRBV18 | CASSSPMEQYF
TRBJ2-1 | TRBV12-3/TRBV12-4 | CASSSSEGAAQFF
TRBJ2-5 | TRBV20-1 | CSAGNRQETQYF
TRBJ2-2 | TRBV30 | CAWTGLAAMNTGELFF
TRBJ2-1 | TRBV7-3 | CASSLKSIGAAGGLVNEQFF
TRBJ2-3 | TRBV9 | CASSEDPGDTQYF
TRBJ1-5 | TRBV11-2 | CASSLGAGYSNQPQHF
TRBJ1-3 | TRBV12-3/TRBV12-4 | CASSPRSGNTIYF
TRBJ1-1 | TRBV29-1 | CSVSMGRANTEAFF
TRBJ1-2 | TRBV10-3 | CAISERTASEDTF
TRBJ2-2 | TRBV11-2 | CASSFRVRQDTGELFF
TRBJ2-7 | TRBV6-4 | CASWAPYEQYF
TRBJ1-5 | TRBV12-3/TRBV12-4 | CASRVGGFQPQHF
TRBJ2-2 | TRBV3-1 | CASSQDKGSGELFF
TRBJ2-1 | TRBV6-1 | CASSQAGTDNNEQFF